Below, one TCR beta chain is given with its context. Its antigen is undetermined. This entry is derived from a study of cytomegalovirus exposure and HLA in healthy donors. V lost 3 bases, J lost 6 bases, and 8 bases stayed unmatched. Germline-derived CDR1 and CDR2 are MNHEY and SMNVEV (reference sequence). The length of the CDR3 is 15 residues. Findings of the study overall: Some public TCRs appeared in many individuals, while most sequences were rare.

The assay was immunoSEQ multiplex PCR, and TCRdb's table has in-frame clones only and misses some. The sample records around 60,000 clones, roughly 95% being singletons. The receptor was derived from a woman under 30 in good health and CMV-seronegative. This chain connects TRBV27 to TRBJ2-4; 7 nucleotides match TRBD2. Sequenced: PBMCs. The CDR3 DNA sequence: TGTGCCAGCAGTTTGGGGGAGGGAGCTAGAAACATTCAGTACTTC. Translating gives CASSLGEGARNIQYF.